This passage covers 30 T cell receptor beta chains from one sample sequenced in a study of blood T cell repertoires in COVID-19. The assay was immunoSEQ multiplex PCR, and TCRdb's table has in-frame clones only and misses some. Of about 56,000 clones listed, approximately 82% were seen once; the top ten hold roughly 8%. Sequencing was done on a sample of peripheral blood. The receptors originated from a woman of 80 years or more with acute or convalescent COVID-19.

This chain connects TRBV28 to TRBJ2-7; D is uncertain. V lost 8 bases to trimming and J lost 5 bases, with 19 bases between them. Germline-derived CDR1 and CDR2 are MDHEN and SYDVKM. The CDR3 has 14 residues. The CDR3 loop reads CASVPSVVRDEQYF. CDR3 sequence (DNA): TGTGCCAGCGTGCCATCGGTAGTTCGGGACGAGCAGTACTTC.

The rearrangement joins TRBV15 to TRBJ2-3; TRBD2 matches 16 bases. V was clipped by 5 bases and J by 4 bases; unmatched bases: 3. CDR1 is LNHNV and CDR2 is YYDKDF in the germline V gene (reference sequence). CDR3 size: 16 residues. This CDR3 is CATSSGTSGRADTQYF. CDR3 nucleotide sequence: TGTGCCACCAGCTCCGGGACTAGCGGGAGGGCAGATACGCAGTATTTT.

V is TRBV5-3 and J is TRBJ1-1; TRBD1 aligns across 9 bases. TRBV5-3 is filed as an ORF, its function uncertain. Trimming removed 0 bases from V and 8 bases from J; junction bases left unmatched: 5. The CDR3 totals 14 residues. CDR3 amino acids: CARSLGQGGKEAFF. In DNA form, the CDR3 reads TGTGCCAGAAGCTTGGGACAGGGGGGAAAGGAAGCTTTCTTT.

The CDR3: CASSAQGGDTDTQYF. As DNA, the CDR3 is TGTGCCAGCAGCGCACAGGGGGGGGACACAGATACGCAGTATTTT. The V call is TRBV9, the J call TRBJ2-3, with D tentatively TRBD1 (8 bases). From germline, CDR1 is SGDLS and CDR2 YYNGEE. V lost 3 bases, J lost 2 bases, and 13 bases lay in between. This CDR3 contains 15 residues.

The V call is TRBV2, the J call TRBJ2-7; 8 nucleotides align to TRBD1. The CDR3 is 14 residues long. The V segment lost 6 bases and the J segment 4 bases; nucleotides outside the gene matches: 8. Per germline, CDR1 SNHLY and CDR2 FYNNEI. DNA for the CDR3: TGTGCCAGCAGGCGGTTTGACAGGGGTTACGAGCAGTACTTC. Its protein product is CASRRFDRGYEQYF. Together with reference TRBV2 and TRBJ2-7, the CDR3 gives the full variable domain: EPEVTQTPSHQVTQMGQEVILRCVPISNHLYFYWYRQILGQKVEFLVSFYNNEISEKSEIFDDQFSVERPDGSNFTLKIRSTKLEDSAMYFCASRRFDRGYEQYFGPGTRLTVT.

The chain employs TRBV7-2 and TRBJ1-2; D gene ambiguous. Germline assignment: CDR1 SGHTA and CDR2 FQGNSA. The CDR3 is 13 amino acids. Trimming stripped 4 bases from V and 4 bases from J, with 10 bases between. The chain's CDR3 is CASSSGIAYGYTF. The CDR3 region has the DNA TGTGCCAGCAGCTCCGGGATCGCCTATGGCTACACCTTC.

This clone showed up just a few times. V and J are TRBV10-2 and TRBJ2-5; D is undetermined. Trimming took off 3 bases at V and 5 bases at J, with 10 bases between the two ends. The CDR3 is made up of 13 amino acids. Germline V gene data show CDR1 as WSHSY and CDR2 as SAAADI. Written as DNA, the CDR3 is TGCGCCAGCAGTGAAGTTAGGAGTGAGACCCAGTACTTC. It is translated as CASSEVRSETQYF.

The rearrangement joins TRBV11-1 to TRBJ1-3; D is unresolved. The CDR3 spans 16 residues. Germline CDR1 and CDR2: SGHAT and FQDESV (reference sequence). V was trimmed by 3 bases and J by 1 base, leaving 13 bases between them. The CDR3 region is CASSFAKPPSGNTIYF. In DNA form, the CDR3 reads TGTGCCAGCAGCTTTGCGAAGCCGCCTTCTGGAAACACCATATATTTT. Complete variable domain (other parts from reference TRBV11-1 and TRBJ1-3): EAEVAQSPRYKITEKSQAVAFWCDPISGHATLYWYRQILGQGPELLVQFQDESVVDDSQLPKDRFSAERLKGVDSTLKIQPAELGDSAMYLCASSFAKPPSGNTIYFGEGSWLTVV.

This chain links TRBV3-1 (or the pseudogene TRBV3-2) with TRBJ1-4; D uncertain. Germline V gene lookup returns CDR1 LGHDT and CDR2 YNNKEL (reference sequence). Trimming removed 1 base at V and 12 bases at J, with 12 bases between. This CDR3 comprises 13 residues. The DNA for the CDR3 is TGTGCCAGCAGCCAAGCGACCTCTCGGGAACTGTTTTTT. Encoded protein: CASSQATSRELFF.

This clone was recorded only once. The chain uses TRBV28 and TRBJ1-4, with TRBD1 as a possible D gene (6 bases). V was shortened by 10 bases and J by 4 bases, with 13 bases between the two germline ends. CDR1 MDHEN and CDR2 SYDVKM come from the germline V gene. The CDR3 spans 13 residues. The CDR3 protein is CATGGGHNEKLFF. The CDR3 DNA follows: TGTGCCACCGGTGGGGGACATAATGAAAAACTGTTTTTT.

This clone was recorded a few times. This chain links TRBV19 with TRBJ1-2; weak D call: TRBD1 (5 bases). In germline, CDR1 is LNHDA, CDR2 SQIVND (reference sequence). V was trimmed by 9 bases and J by 4 bases, leaving 15 bases between them. The CDR3 covers 13 residues. This CDR3 is CASRDRGGYGYTF. CDR3 nucleotides: TGTGCCAGCCGAGATCGGGGGGGCTATGGCTACACCTTC.

V is TRBV7-2 and J is TRBJ1-5; 8 bases line up with TRBD1. Trimming at V came to 4 bases and at J to 6 bases, leaving 14 bases not matched to a gene. Germline V lookup: CDR1 SGHTA, CDR2 FQGNSA. The CDR3 length is 17 residues. CDR3 sequence reads: CASSSTLLTGAGQPQHF. The CDR3 bases are TGTGCCAGCAGCTCCACCCTACTGACAGGGGCCGGTCAGCCCCAGCATTTT.

The chain couples TRBV6-6 to TRBJ2-3, with a weak D call TRBD1 (6 bases). Germline CDR1 MNHNY, CDR2 SVGAGI (reference sequence). Trimming cost V 6 bases and J 2 bases, with 12 bases left between them. CDR3 size: 14 residues. The CDR3 loop reads CASRLGQNTDTQYF. CDR3 DNA sequence: TGTGCCAGCAGATTGGGACAAAACACAGATACGCAGTATTTT.

The chain employs TRBV4-1 and TRBJ1-2; D is perhaps TRBD1 (5 bases). Germline V gives CDR1 MGHRA, CDR2 YSYEKL. The CDR3 length is 15 residues. V was pared by 0 bases and J by 8 bases, with 16 bases between. The CDR3 region is CASSQEWQGLRGYTF. DNA of the CDR3: TGCGCCAGCAGCCAAGAATGGCAGGGTCTACGAGGCTACACCTTC.

The gene calls are TRBV2 and TRBJ2-4; 9 nucleotides agree with TRBD1. V lost 4 bases to trimming and J lost 6 bases; unmatched junction nucleotides: 10. Germline CDR1 reads SNHLY; CDR2 reads FYNNEI. The length of the CDR3 is 16 residues. CDR3 loop: CASSGVTGGRGNIQYF. Written as DNA, the CDR3 is TGTGCCAGCAGTGGGGTTACAGGGGGCCGGGGAAACATTCAGTACTTC.

V is TRBV18 and J is TRBJ2-5, with TRBD1 identical over 9 bases. Germline loops: CDR1 KGHSH, CDR2 LQKENI. The CDR3 contains 16 residues. The V segment lost 6 bases and the J segment 5 bases; nucleotides outside the gene matches: 13. CDR3 DNA: TGTGCCAGCTCTCGTCCGGGACAGGGTTTCGTCGAGACCCAGTACTTC. It encodes CASSRPGQGFVETQYF.

The V call is TRBV19, the J call TRBJ2-1; no firm D call. Trimming took 5 bases from V and 7 from J, leaving 12 bases between them. CDR1 is LNHDA, CDR2 SQIVND, per germline (reference sequence). CDR3 size: 13 residues. The CDR3 reads CASSGLSRNEQFF. The CDR3, as DNA: TGTGCCAGTAGTGGATTGAGCAGGAATGAGCAGTTCTTC.

The gene calls are TRBV3-1 (or the pseudogene TRBV3-2) and TRBJ1-2; D is possibly TRBD1 (5 bases). The CDR3 has 13 amino acids. In germline, CDR1 is LGHDT, CDR2 YNNKEL (reference sequence). The V and J ends lost 1 base and 6 bases respectively, with 9 bases between them. CDR3 DNA: TGTGCCAGCAGCCAAGGGGGGGGTAATGGCTACACCTTC. Translation gives CASSQGGGNGYTF.

V is TRBV7-3 and J is TRBJ2-3; 13 bases match TRBD2. The CDR3 is 17 residues long. CDR1 and CDR2 (germline): SGHTA, FQGTGA. After removal of 5 bases from V and 1 base from J, the junction contained 6 bases not matched to a gene. In nucleotides, the CDR3 is TGTGCCAGCAGCCGGCGTGGACTAGCGGGAGGCACAGATACGCAGTATTTT. Its protein product is CASSRRGLAGGTDTQYF. Full variable domain (missing parts from reference TRBV7-3 and TRBJ2-3): GAGVSQTPSNKVTEKGKYVELRCDPISGHTALYWYRQSLGQGPEFLIYFQGTGAADDSGLPNDRFFAVRPEGSVSTLKIQRTERGDSAVYLCASSRRGLAGGTDTQYFGPGTRLTVL.

This sequence joins TRBV3-1 (or the pseudogene TRBV3-2) and TRBJ1-1, with 8 bases fitting TRBD1. Germline assignment: CDR1 LGHDT and CDR2 YNNKEL (reference sequence). J lost 6 bases, V lost 4 bases, and 10 bases had no gene match. The CDR3 totals 15 residues. CDR3 DNA sequence: TGTGCCAGCAGCCCGCTGACAGGGGCAGGGCCTGAAGCTTTCTTT. Translated: CASSPLTGAGPEAFF.

The chain couples TRBV5-1 to TRBJ2-1; 7 nucleotides match TRBD2. V lost 6 bases, J lost 2 bases, and 8 bases stayed unmatched. The germline V gene encodes CDR1 SGHRS and CDR2 YFSETQ. This CDR3 comprises 15 residues. The CDR3 nucleotides read TGCGCCAGCATAAAATTGGGGGGGACCTACAATGAGCAGTTCTTC. Its protein product is CASIKLGGTYNEQFF.

The chain has TRBV6-6 and TRBJ1-1, with D possibly being TRBD1 (5 bases). V was cut by 0 bases and J by 3 bases, with 8 bases left in between. Germline assignment: CDR1 MNHNY and CDR2 SVGAGI (reference sequence). The CDR3 totals 14 residues. In DNA form, the CDR3 reads TGTGCCAGCAGTTACTCGGGGCAGTACACTGAAGCTTTCTTT. Translating it yields CASSYSGQYTEAFF.

The V and J genes are TRBV3-1 (or the pseudogene TRBV3-2) and TRBJ2-1; TRBD2 is a possible D gene (5 bases). V was trimmed by 2 bases and J by 2 bases, leaving 16 bases between them. The CDR3 covers 17 residues. Per the germline V gene, CDR1 is LGHDT and CDR2 is YNNKEL (reference sequence). In nucleotides, the CDR3 is TGTGCCAGCAGCCAACACCATTCTAGCTCAGCCTACAATGAGCAGTTCTTC. Its protein is CASSQHHSSSAYNEQFF.

As for this clone: A junction end diverges from the germline sequence, so it may reflect a read error. CDR3 DNA: TGCGCCAGCACCTTGTGGGGACGGGGGGATGAGCAGTTCTTC. Protein: CASTLWGRGDEQFF. The genes are TRBV5-1 and TRBJ2-1, with 7 bases fitting TRBD2. Looked up from germline, CDR1 is SGHRS and CDR2 is YFSETQ. The length of the CDR3 is 14 residues.

The V gene is TRBV6-6, the J gene TRBJ2-2, with 8 bases fitting TRBD1. Germline V lookup: CDR1 MNHNY, CDR2 SVGAGI (reference sequence). Trimming at V came to 7 bases and at J to 4 bases, leaving 5 bases not matched to a gene. CDR3 size: 14 residues. DNA of the CDR3: TGTGCCAGCATTGGGACAGGTCCCACCGGGGAGCTGTTTTTT. Protein product: CASIGTGPTGELFF.

The chain carries TRBV28 and TRBJ2-3; possibly TRBD2 for D (6 bases). Germline lookup yields CDR1 MDHEN and CDR2 SYDVKM. CDR3 length: 17 residues. V was clipped by 1 base and J by 6 bases, with 20 bases between them. The CDR3 region has the DNA TGTGCCAGCAGTTTATATAAACTGGGGGGTGCCTTGGATACGCAGTATTTT. Its translation is CASSLYKLGGALDTQYF.

The chain has TRBV5-1 and TRBJ2-1; 14 bases map to TRBD2. Losses at the gene ends were 4 bases for V and 10 bases for J; bases not matched to a gene: 7. This CDR3 has 15 residues. Germline CDR1 and CDR2: SGHRS and YFSETQ. CDR3 nucleotide sequence: TGCGCCAGCAGCCCTCGACTAGCGGGAGGGGCGGAGCAGTTCTTC. Its protein product is CASSPRLAGGAEQFF.

The chain recombines TRBV28 with TRBJ2-4; 10 nucleotides align to TRBD2. Trimming at V came to 3 bases and at J to 3 bases, leaving 14 bases not matched to a gene. The CDR3 is 19 residues long. Germline-derived CDR1 and CDR2 are MDHEN and SYDVKM. CDR3 loop: CASSFLASGGNIVKNIQYF. CDR3 DNA: TGTGCCAGCAGTTTCTTGGCTAGCGGGGGTAATATTGTCAAAAACATTCAGTACTTC.

This clone was observed a few times. The chain combines TRBV5-1 with TRBJ2-3; D is uncertain. This CDR3 has 14 residues. CDR1 is SGHRS, CDR2 YFSETQ, per germline. Trimming pared 0 bases from V and 2 bases from J, leaving 7 bases between. CDR3 sequence: CASSLALVTDTQYF. CDR3 coding DNA: TGCGCCAGCAGCTTGGCCCTCGTCACAGATACGCAGTATTTT.

This clone turned up a few times. The V call is TRBV6-6, the J call TRBJ1-2, with 7 bases fitting TRBD1. This CDR3 contains 14 residues. Germline trimming cut 9 bases from V and 4 bases from J; bases unmatched to any gene: 11. Germline lookup yields CDR1 MNHNY and CDR2 SVGAGI (reference sequence). Written as DNA, the CDR3 is TGTGCCAGTTCGGGGGTCGGGACAGCCTATGGCTACACCTTC. Translation gives CASSGVGTAYGYTF.